The 27 T cell receptor beta chains given below trace back to one sample, sequenced in a study of T cell repertoires in cytomegalovirus infection. TCRdb redid the calling of the reads with MiXCR, one entry per CDR3 protein. The sample holds fewer than 850,000 distinct CDR3 sequences, 29% seen once. No antigen has been assigned to these receptors. The sequences come from cultured CD8+ T cells from PBMCs, collected from culture after CMV antigen stimulation. The receptors stem from a human donor in good health (CMV status not recorded). Some clones in this sample may be carry-over from other donors' samples.

This clonotype was recorded a few times. The gene calls are TRBV2 and TRBJ1-1; D gene unclear. The germline V and J ends were trimmed by 6 bases and 1 base, with 12 bases remaining between them. CDR1 is SNHLY, CDR2 FYNNEI, per germline. The CDR3 consists of 14 residues. The DNA of the CDR3 is TGTGCCAGCAGGCTACTGGACTGGAACACTGAAGCTTTCTTT. The encoded protein is CASRLLDWNTEAFF.

This clonotype has only a few counts. The chain recombines TRBV6-2 or TRBV6-3 with TRBJ2-7; a possible D gene is TRBD2 (5 bases). V was clipped by 6 bases and J by 2 bases, with 14 bases between them. The CDR3 covers 14 residues. Germline CDR1 reads MNHEY; CDR2 reads SVGEGT. CDR3 residues: CASSLLVVPYEQYV. CDR3 coding DNA: TGTGCCAGCAGCCTACTAGTGGTACCCTACGAGCAGTACGTC.

This clonotype was detected only a few times. The chain carries TRBV6-6 and TRBJ2-3, with D maybe TRBD1 (6 bases). This CDR3 contains 15 residues. CDR1 and CDR2 (germline): MNHNY, SVGAGI (reference sequence). V gave up 4 bases and J gave up 3 bases, with 14 bases separating them. In nucleotides, the CDR3 is TGTGCCAGCAGTTTAACAGGGAATTTTACAGATACGCAGTATTTT. Encoded protein: CASSLTGNFTDTQYF.

This clonotype was detected only a few times. The chain joins TRBV7-9 to TRBJ1-2; D not resolved. Germline CDR1 is SEHNR and CDR2 is FQNEAQ (reference sequence). Trimming shortened V by 6 bases and J by 6 bases, and 20 bases separated the two germline ends. This CDR3 has 15 amino acids. In DNA, the CDR3 is TGTGCCAGCAGACCCCGTTTCCCGGGAGTAGATGGCTACACCTTC. It is translated as CASRPRFPGVDGYTF. The whole variable domain, filled in from reference TRBV7-9 and TRBJ1-2, reads DTGVSQNPRHKITKRGQNVTFRCDPISEHNRLYWYRQTLGQGPEFLTYFQNEAQLEKSRLLSDRFSAERPKGSFSTLEIQRTEQGDSAMYLCASRPRFPGVDGYTFGSGTRLTVV.

The rearrangement uses TRBV6-1 and TRBJ1-5; D unclear. The CDR3 has 12 amino acids. V lost 5 bases to trimming and J lost 7 bases, with 9 bases between them. Germline values: CDR1 MNHNS, CDR2 SASEGT. The CDR3 loop is CASSSVIQPQHF. CDR3 DNA sequence: TGTGCCAGCAGTTCCGTAATCCAGCCCCAGCATTTT.

Only a few counts were recorded for this clonotype. The chain is built from TRBV12-5 and TRBJ2-3; 7 bases line up with TRBD2. The CDR3 has 16 residues. Germline CDR1 is LGHNT and CDR2 is FRNRAP. Losses at the gene ends were 0 bases for V and 6 bases for J; bases not matched to a gene: 9. Here the CDR3 reads CASGLVRSLGGDTQYF. CDR3 coding DNA: TGTGCTAGTGGTTTGGTACGTTCCCTGGGAGGGGATACGCAGTATTTT.

V gene TRBV10-3 combines with J gene TRBJ1-2; tentatively, D is TRBD1 (5 bases). There are 16 residues in the CDR3. Between the trimmed V and J ends, which lost 5 bases and 4 bases, there was a span of 20 bases. Germline V gene data show CDR1 as ENHRY and CDR2 as SYGVKD. CDR3 region: CAISPGAQGSGYGYTF. The DNA of the CDR3 is TGTGCCATCAGTCCCGGGGCTCAGGGTTCGGGCTATGGCTACACCTTC.

This chain uses TRBV2 with TRBJ2-3; a possible D gene is TRBD1 (5 bases). Deletions cut 3 bases from V and 2 bases from J, with 6 bases between. CDR3 length equals 13 residues. Germline CDR1 reads SNHLY; CDR2 reads FYNNEI. The CDR3: CASSETDTDTQYF. In DNA, the CDR3 is TGTGCCAGCAGTGAGACAGACACAGATACGCAGTATTTT.

The CDR3 region is CASRPQGLGGYTF. CDR3 DNA sequence: TGTGCCAGCAGACCTCAGGGGTTGGGTGGCTACACCTTC. The chain employs TRBV27 and TRBJ1-2, with D tentatively TRBD1 (6 bases). The CDR3 extends over 13 amino acids. Trimming pared 6 bases from V and 7 bases from J, leaving 15 bases between. Germline-derived CDR1 and CDR2 are MNHEY and SMNVEV (reference sequence).

The genes are TRBV19 and TRBJ2-1, with D perhaps TRBD1 (7 bases). Per germline, CDR1 LNHDA and CDR2 SQIVND (reference sequence). This CDR3 has 13 residues. The ends were cut back, 9 bases at V and 7 bases at J, with 16 bases in the middle. In DNA form, the CDR3 reads TGTGCCAGCAGCAGGGGGGCCACTAATGAGCAGTTCTTC. Protein product: CASSRGATNEQFF.

The V gene is TRBV12-3 or TRBV12-4, the J gene TRBJ2-2; 7 bases are a match to TRBD1. This CDR3 region has 15 residues. Trimming cost V 5 bases and J 4 bases; bases outside gene matches: 7. The CDR3 coding sequence is TGTGCCAGCAGTACGACAGGGTCGGCCACCGGGGAGCTGTTTTTT. Its protein is CASSTTGSATGELFF.

The chain combines TRBV18 with TRBJ1-3; the D is unclear. Trimming removed 3 bases from V and 0 bases from J, with 15 bases in between. CDR1 and CDR2 from the germline V gene are KGHSH and LQKENI. The CDR3 contains 17 residues. DNA of the CDR3: TGTGCCAGCTCACCGCCTAAGGGTCCTGACTCTGGAAACACCATATATTTT. Translation gives CASSPPKGPDSGNTIYF.

In this sample, this clonotype turned up a few times. The V gene is TRBV6-2 or TRBV6-3, the J gene TRBJ2-7; D ambiguous. The germline V and J ends were trimmed by 4 bases and 7 bases, with 17 bases remaining between them. The CDR3 consists of 14 residues. Germline V lookup: CDR1 MNHEY, CDR2 SVGEGT. The CDR3 spells CASSSFDGPLEQYV. DNA of the CDR3: TGTGCCAGCAGTTCCTTTGACGGACCCCTAGAGCAGTACGTC.

V gene TRBV7-9 combines with J gene TRBJ2-1; no firm D call. Germline CDR1 SEHNR, CDR2 FQNEAQ (reference sequence). The CDR3 is 15 residues long. The V end lost 4 bases, the J end lost 0 bases, and 10 bases lay between the germline ends. The CDR3 DNA follows: TGTGCCAGCAGCTCAAGACTGAACTCCTACAATGAGCAGTTCTTC. It specifies CASSSRLNSYNEQFF.

The V gene is TRBV19, the J gene TRBJ2-2, with a possible D match to TRBD1 (6 bases). This CDR3 has 14 amino acids. Per germline, CDR1 LNHDA and CDR2 SQIVND (reference sequence). The germline V and J ends were trimmed by 5 bases and 8 bases, with 15 bases remaining between them. The CDR3 here is CASSPGHGLGELFF. The CDR3 nucleotides read TGTGCCAGTAGTCCGGGACACGGTTTAGGGGAGCTGTTTTTT.

Here the CDR3 DNA reads TGTGCCAGCAGCTTACCCCGGGACAGGGGCGGCGATGAGCAGTTCTTC. Its translation: CASSLPRDRGGDEQFF. The rearrangement links TRBV7-9 to TRBJ2-1; 10 bases line up with TRBD1. The CDR3 extends over 16 amino acids. CDR1 is SEHNR, CDR2 FQNEAQ, per germline (reference sequence). V shed 2 bases and J 8 bases; nucleotides not matched to a gene: 9.

The genes are TRBV7-2 and TRBJ2-1, with 7 bases matching TRBD1. This CDR3 has 15 amino acids. Germline V gene sequence: CDR1 SGHTA, CDR2 FQGNSA. V shed 5 bases and J 8 bases; nucleotides not matched to a gene: 12. The CDR3 sequence: CASSIQDRVADEQFF. CDR3 DNA: TGTGCCAGCAGCATTCAAGACAGGGTCGCGGATGAGCAGTTCTTC.

The chain recombines TRBV19 with TRBJ2-1, with a weak D call TRBD1 (5 bases). Trimming took off 3 bases at V and 0 bases at J, with 12 bases between the two ends. This CDR3 has 16 amino acids. In germline, CDR1 is LNHDA, CDR2 SQIVND (reference sequence). CDR3 in DNA: TGTGCCAGTAGTATGGTGGGGCCGAGCTCCTACAATGAGCAGTTCTTC. Its translation is CASSMVGPSSYNEQFF.

A single count supports this clonotype. A much larger clone lies one base from this, so it may be a read error. This chain connects TRBV14 to TRBJ2-7; a weak D match, TRBD1 (6 bases). The V gene lost 3 bases and the J gene lost 2 bases, with 8 bases spanning the gap. There are 13 residues in the CDR3. Germline V gene sequence: CDR1 SGHDN, CDR2 FVKESK. The CDR3 sequence is CASSHGQPYEQYF. The CDR3 coding sequence is TGTGCCAGCAGCCACGGACAGCCCTACGAGCAGTACTTC.

This clonotype was detected only a few times. The chain carries TRBV12-3 or TRBV12-4 and TRBJ2-7, with D possibly called TRBD1 or TRBD2 (6 bases each). The CDR3 has 12 residues. V shed 9 bases and J shed 0 bases, with 9 bases lying between them. The CDR3 DNA reads TGTGCCAGTCGGGGGCTCTCCTACGAGCAGTACTTC. This sequence encodes CASRGLSYEQYF.

This clonotype has only a few counts. CDR3 amino acids: CASSNPGQGAREQYF. The DNA for the CDR3 is TGTGCCAGCAGTAATCCGGGACAGGGGGCGAGGGAGCAGTACTTC. The chain joins TRBV6-6 to TRBJ2-7; TRBD1 aligns across 12 bases. This CDR3 spans 15 amino acids. Germline trimming cut 5 bases from V and 7 bases from J; bases unmatched to any gene: 9. Germline CDR1 is MNHNY and CDR2 is SVGAGI (reference sequence).

This clonotype came up many times. This chain joins TRBV7-2 and TRBJ2-3; 12 bases map to TRBD2. Germline lookup yields CDR1 SGHTA and CDR2 FQGNSA. Unmatched junction bases numbered 5, after V lost 6 bases and J lost 4 bases. The length of the CDR3 is 15 residues. CDR3 nucleotides: TGTGCCAGCAGTTCTAGCGGGGGGGCCTCAGATACGCAGTATTTT. This translates into CASSSSGGASDTQYF.

This clonotype showed up many times. The chain is built from TRBV6-2 or TRBV6-3 and TRBJ2-6, with a weak D call TRBD1 (6 bases). There are 16 residues in the CDR3. V shed 2 bases and J shed 5 bases, with 13 bases lying between them. Germline lookup yields CDR1 MNHEY and CDR2 SVGEGT. The CDR3, as DNA: TGTGCCAGCAGTTACAGGGGGACCGGGAGGGCCAACGTCCTGACTTTC. Its protein product is CASSYRGTGRANVLTF.

This clonotype has a handful of counts. This rearrangement joins TRBV28 to TRBJ1-2; 7 nucleotides match TRBD1. The germline gives CDR1 MDHEN, CDR2 SYDVKM. After removal of 7 bases from V and 7 bases from J, the junction contained 15 bases not matched to a gene. The CDR3 is 15 residues long. CDR3 in amino acids: CASISGAGGWFGYTF. CDR3 nucleotide sequence: TGTGCCAGCATCTCCGGGGCAGGGGGTTGGTTTGGCTACACCTTC.

Of note for this clonotype: This may be a read error: a much more frequent sequence differs by one nucleotide. The V gene is TRBV7-3, the J gene TRBJ2-3, with TRBD2 matching 8 bases. CDR1 SGHTA and CDR2 FQGTGA come from the germline V gene. The V and J ends lost 1 base and 4 bases, in that order; junction bases with no gene match: 4. The CDR3 totals 15 residues. The CDR3 DNA reads as TGTGCCAGCAGCTTAAGACTGACTAGCGCAGATACGCAGTATTTT. Translated: CASSLRLTSADTQYF.

V usage is TRBV9 and J usage is TRBJ1-1; TRBD1 matches 8 bases. With V trimmed by 4 bases and J by 6 bases, 2 bases remained unmatched. The CDR3 has 12 residues. Germline V lookup: CDR1 SGDLS, CDR2 YYNGEE. In DNA form, the CDR3 reads TGTGCCAGCAGCACGACAGGGGCTGAAGCTTTCTTT. Residues: CASSTTGAEAFF.

This chain uses TRBV6-2 or TRBV6-3 with TRBJ2-6; D is unresolved. Trimming removed 2 bases from V and 4 bases from J, with 9 bases in between. The CDR3 has 15 residues. Germline V gene sequence: CDR1 MNHEY, CDR2 SVGEGT. DNA of the CDR3: TGTGCCAGCAGTTACCGTGTGGCCGGGGCCAACGTCCTGACTTTC. Its protein product is CASSYRVAGANVLTF.